This TCR beta chain is drawn from a study of TIL therapy for anti-PD-1-resistant metastatic lung cancer. Study-wide context: Half of patients were current or former smokers. Median tumor mutation burden was about 1.5 mutations per megabase.

Time point described: pre-treatment sample, taken before nivolumab and TIL therapy. The tumor samples were excised metastases, mostly pleural nodules or supraclavicular lymph nodes. Germline CDR1 is LGHNT and CDR2 is FRNRAP. Trimming cost V 1 base and J 3 bases; bases outside gene matches: 10. CDR3 length: 18 residues. This was the immunoSEQ v3 assay. The assay was immunoSEQ multiplex PCR, and TCRdb's table has in-frame clones only and misses some. The sample has roughly 50,000 clones, just over 70% seen once; the top ten hold 5.6%. The sequences come from tumor tissue, collected at baseline. The receptor comes from a person aged 30 to 80 with non-small cell lung cancer. The genes are TRBV12-5 and TRBJ2-1; 9 nucleotides align to TRBD2. CDR3 residues: CASGLGPLAGNNYNEQFF. CDR3 nucleotides: TGTGCTAGTGGTTTGGGGCCACTAGCGGGTAATAACTACAATGAGCAGTTCTTC.